The entry below gives a single T cell receptor (beta chain) sequence along with its context. Its target is not known. The source of the sample is a study of cytomegalovirus exposure and HLA in healthy donors. Overall study results and limits: In vitro testing confirmed three CMV-associated chains as specific for CMV antigens.

Profiling relied on immunoSEQ multiplex PCR, and the TCRdb table lists in-frame clones only, not all of them. This sample yields around 200,000 clones, of which around 90% are seen a single time; 2.9% belongs to the top ten. These donors were members of the approximately 120-subject validation cohort, a group separate from the roughly 670-subject first cohort. Trimming removed 5 bases at V and 3 bases at J, with 11 bases between. The CDR3 is made up of 13 amino acids. In germline, CDR1 is MNHEY, CDR2 SMNVEV (reference sequence). Source material: PBMCs. The clonotype comes from a woman aged 18-29 years in good health and CMV-seronegative. The chain is built from TRBV27 and TRBJ2-7, with a tentative D call TRBD1 (5 bases). Written as DNA, the CDR3 is TGTGCCAGCAGTGGCAGGGTTGGCTACGAGCAGTACTTC. It codes for CASSGRVGYEQYF.